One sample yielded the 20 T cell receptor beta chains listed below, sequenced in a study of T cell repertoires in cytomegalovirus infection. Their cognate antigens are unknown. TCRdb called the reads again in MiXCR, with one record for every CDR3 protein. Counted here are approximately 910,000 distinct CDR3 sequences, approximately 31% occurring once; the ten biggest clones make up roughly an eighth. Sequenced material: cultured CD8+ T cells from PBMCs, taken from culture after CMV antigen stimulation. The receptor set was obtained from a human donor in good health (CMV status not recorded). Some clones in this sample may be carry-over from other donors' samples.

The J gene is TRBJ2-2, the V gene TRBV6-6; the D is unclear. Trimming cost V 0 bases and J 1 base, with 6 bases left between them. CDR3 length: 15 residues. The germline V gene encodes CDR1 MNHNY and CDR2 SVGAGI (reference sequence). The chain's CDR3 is CASSYSPENTGELFF. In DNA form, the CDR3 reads TGTGCCAGCAGTTACTCGCCCGAGAACACCGGGGAGCTGTTTTTT.

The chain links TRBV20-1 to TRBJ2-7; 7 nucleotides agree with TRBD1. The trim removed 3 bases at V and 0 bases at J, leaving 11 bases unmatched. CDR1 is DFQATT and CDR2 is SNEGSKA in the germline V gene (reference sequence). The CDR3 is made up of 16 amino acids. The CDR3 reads CSARPRQGPDSYEQYF. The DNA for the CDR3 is TGCAGTGCTAGGCCACGACAGGGACCAGACTCCTACGAGCAGTACTTC.

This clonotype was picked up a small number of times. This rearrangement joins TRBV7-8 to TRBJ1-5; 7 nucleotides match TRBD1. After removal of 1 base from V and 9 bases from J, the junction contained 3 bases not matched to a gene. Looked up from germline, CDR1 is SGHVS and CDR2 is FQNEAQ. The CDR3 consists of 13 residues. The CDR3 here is CASSLDRGRPQHF. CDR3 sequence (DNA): TGTGCCAGCAGCTTAGACAGGGGTCGGCCCCAGCATTTT.

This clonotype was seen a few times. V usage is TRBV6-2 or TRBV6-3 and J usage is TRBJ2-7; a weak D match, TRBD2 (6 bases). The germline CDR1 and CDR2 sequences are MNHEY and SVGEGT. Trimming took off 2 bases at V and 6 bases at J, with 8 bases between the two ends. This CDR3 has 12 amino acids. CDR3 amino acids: CASSYIGGEQYV. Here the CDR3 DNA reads TGTGCCAGCAGTTACATCGGGGGCGAGCAGTACGTC.

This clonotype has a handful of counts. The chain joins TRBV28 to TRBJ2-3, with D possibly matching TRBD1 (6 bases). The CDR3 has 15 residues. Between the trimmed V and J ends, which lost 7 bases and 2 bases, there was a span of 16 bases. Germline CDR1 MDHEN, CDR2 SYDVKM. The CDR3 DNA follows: TGTGCCAGCACCGTTGAGGGACATATCACAGATACGCAGTATTTT. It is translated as CASTVEGHITDTQYF. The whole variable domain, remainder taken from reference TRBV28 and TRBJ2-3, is DVKVTQSSRYLVKRTGEKVFLECVQDMDHENMFWYRQDPGLGLRLIYFSYDVKMKEKGDIPEGYSVSREKKERFSLILESASTNQTSMYLCASTVEGHITDTQYFGPGTRLTVL.

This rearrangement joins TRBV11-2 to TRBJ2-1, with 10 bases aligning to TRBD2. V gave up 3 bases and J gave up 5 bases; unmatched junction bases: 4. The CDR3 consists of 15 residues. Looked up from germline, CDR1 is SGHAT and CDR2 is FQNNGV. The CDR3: CASSFGLAVNNEQFF. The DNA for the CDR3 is TGTGCCAGCAGCTTCGGACTAGCGGTGAACAATGAGCAGTTCTTC.

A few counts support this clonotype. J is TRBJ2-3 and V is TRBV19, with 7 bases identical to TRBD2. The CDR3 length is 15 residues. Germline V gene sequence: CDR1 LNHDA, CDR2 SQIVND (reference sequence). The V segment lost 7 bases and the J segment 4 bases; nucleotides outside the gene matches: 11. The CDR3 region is CASNFRGEKPDTQYF. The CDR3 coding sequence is TGTGCCAGTAACTTCCGGGGGGAAAAACCAGATACGCAGTATTTT.

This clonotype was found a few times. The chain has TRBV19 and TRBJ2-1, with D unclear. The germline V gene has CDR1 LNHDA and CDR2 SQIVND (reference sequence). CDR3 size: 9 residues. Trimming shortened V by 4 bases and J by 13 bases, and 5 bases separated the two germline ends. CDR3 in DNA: TGTGCCAGTAGTAACCCCCAGTTCTTC. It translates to CASSNPQFF.

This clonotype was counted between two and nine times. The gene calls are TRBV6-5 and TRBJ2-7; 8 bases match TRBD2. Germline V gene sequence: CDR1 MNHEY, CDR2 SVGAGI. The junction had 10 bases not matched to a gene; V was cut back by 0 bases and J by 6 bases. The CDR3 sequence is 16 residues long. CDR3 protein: CASSYSSTGGGIEQYF. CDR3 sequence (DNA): TGTGCCAGCAGTTACTCGAGTACCGGGGGGGGGATCGAGCAGTACTTC.

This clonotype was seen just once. This CDR3 is CASHGDNSYEQYF. The CDR3 nucleotides read TGTGCCAGTCACGGGGACAACTCCTACGAGCAGTACTTC. The J gene is TRBJ2-7, the V gene TRBV19; D perhaps matches TRBD1 (6 bases). The CDR3 runs 13 residues. The germline V and J ends were trimmed by 8 bases and 0 bases, with 11 bases remaining between them. The germline CDR1 and CDR2 sequences are LNHDA and SQIVND (reference sequence).

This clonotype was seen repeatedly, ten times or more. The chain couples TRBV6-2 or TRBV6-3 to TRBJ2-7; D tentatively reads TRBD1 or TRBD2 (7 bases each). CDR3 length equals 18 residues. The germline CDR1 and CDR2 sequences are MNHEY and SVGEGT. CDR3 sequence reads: CASSGGQVLLWRDYEQCV. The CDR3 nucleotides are TGTGCCAGCAGTGGAGGACAGGTCCTCCTCTGGAGGGACTACGAGCAGTGCGTC.

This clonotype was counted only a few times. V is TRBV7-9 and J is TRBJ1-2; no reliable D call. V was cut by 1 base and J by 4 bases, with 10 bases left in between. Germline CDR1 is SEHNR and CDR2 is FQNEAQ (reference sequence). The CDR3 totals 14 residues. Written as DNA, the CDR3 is TGTGCCAGCAGCTTAGTCCTAGTCCTCTATGGCTACACCTTC. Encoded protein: CASSLVLVLYGYTF.

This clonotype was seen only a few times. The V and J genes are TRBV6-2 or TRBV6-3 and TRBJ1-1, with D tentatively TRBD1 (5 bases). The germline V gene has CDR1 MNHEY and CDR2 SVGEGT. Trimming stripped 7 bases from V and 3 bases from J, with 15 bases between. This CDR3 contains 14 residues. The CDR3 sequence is CASNSQELDTEAFF. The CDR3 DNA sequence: TGTGCCAGCAATTCACAGGAGTTAGACACTGAAGCTTTCTTT.

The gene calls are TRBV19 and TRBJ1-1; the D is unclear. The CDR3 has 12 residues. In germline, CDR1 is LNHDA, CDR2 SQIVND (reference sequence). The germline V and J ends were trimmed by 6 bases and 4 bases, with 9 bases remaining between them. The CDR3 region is CASRLAGTEAFF. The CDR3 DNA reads TGTGCCAGTAGACTGGCTGGCACTGAAGCTTTCTTT.

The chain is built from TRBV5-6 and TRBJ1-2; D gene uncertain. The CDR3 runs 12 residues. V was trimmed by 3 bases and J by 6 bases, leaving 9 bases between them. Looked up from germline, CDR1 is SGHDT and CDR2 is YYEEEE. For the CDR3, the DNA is TGTGCCAGCAGCTCGGGGAGGAATGGCTACACCTTC. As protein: CASSSGRNGYTF. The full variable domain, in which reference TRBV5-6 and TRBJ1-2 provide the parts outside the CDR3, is DAGVTQSPTHLIKTRGQQVTLRCSPKSGHDTVSWYQQALGQGPQFIFQYYEEEERQRGNFPDRFSGHQFPNYSSELNVNALLLGDSALYLCASSSGRNGYTFGSGTRLTVV.

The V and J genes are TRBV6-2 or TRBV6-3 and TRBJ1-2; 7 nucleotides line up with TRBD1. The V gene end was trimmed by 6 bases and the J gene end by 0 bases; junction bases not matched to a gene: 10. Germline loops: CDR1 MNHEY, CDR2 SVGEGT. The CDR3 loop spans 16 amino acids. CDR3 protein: CASSSRQGHANYGYTF. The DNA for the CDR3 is TGTGCCAGCAGCTCACGACAGGGCCATGCTAACTATGGCTACACCTTC.

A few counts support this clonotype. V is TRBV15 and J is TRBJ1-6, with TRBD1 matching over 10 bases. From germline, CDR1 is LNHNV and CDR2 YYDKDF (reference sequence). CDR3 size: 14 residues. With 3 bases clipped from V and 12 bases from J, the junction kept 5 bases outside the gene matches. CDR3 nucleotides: TGTGCCACCAGCAGTACCGGGACAGGGGAACCCCTCCACTTT. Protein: CATSSTGTGEPLHF.

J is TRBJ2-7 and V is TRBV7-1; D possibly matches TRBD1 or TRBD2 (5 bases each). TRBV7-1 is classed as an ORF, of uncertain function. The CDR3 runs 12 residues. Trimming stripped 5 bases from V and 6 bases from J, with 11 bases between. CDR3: CASSPGAVEQYF. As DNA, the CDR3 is TGTGCCAGCAGCCCCGGGGCAGTCGAGCAGTACTTC.

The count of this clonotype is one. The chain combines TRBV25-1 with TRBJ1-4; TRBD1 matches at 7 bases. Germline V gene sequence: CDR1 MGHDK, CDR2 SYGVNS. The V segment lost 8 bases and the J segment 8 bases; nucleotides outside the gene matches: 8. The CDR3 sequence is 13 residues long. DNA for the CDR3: TGTGCCAGCGGAAACAGGGGATTAGAAAAACTGTTTTTT. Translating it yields CASGNRGLEKLFF.

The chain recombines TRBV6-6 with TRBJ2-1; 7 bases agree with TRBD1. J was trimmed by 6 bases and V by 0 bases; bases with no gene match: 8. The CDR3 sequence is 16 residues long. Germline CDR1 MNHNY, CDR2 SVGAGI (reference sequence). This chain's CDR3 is CASSYSGQQGTNEQFF. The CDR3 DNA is TGTGCCAGCAGTTACTCGGGACAGCAGGGAACCAATGAGCAGTTCTTC.